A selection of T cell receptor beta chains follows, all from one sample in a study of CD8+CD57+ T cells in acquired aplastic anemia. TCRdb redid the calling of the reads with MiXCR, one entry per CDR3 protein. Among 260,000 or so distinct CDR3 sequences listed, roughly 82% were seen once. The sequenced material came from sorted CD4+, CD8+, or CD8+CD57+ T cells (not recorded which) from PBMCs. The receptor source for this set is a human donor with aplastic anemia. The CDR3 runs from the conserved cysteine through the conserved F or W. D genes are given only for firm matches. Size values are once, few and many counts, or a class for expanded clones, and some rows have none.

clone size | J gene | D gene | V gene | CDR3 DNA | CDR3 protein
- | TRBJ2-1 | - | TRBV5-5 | TGTGCCAGCAGCCTAAGGACCCGAGCCTACAATGAGCAGTTCTTC | CASSLRTRAYNEQFF
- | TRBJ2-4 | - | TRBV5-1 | TGTGCCAGCGGCGTGGCTGGGTACGTGAAGTACTTC | CASGVAGYVKYF
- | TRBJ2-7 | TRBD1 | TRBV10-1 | TGCGCCAGCAGTGAGGCAGGGGGCGACTTCCACGAGCAGTACTTC | CASSEAGGDFHEQYF
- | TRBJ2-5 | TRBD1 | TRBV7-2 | TGTGCCAGCAGCGAAGATATGACAGGGAACACTGAAGCTCAGTACTTC | CASSEDMTGNTEAQYF
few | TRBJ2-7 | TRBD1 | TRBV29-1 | TGCAGCGTTGGACAGGGAAGAGGGTACGAGCAGTACTTC | CSVGQGRGYEQYF
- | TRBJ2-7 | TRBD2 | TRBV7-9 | TGTGCCAGCAGCTCCTCGGGGGGTGGCGGCGCGAAGGACTTC | CASSSSGGGGAKDF
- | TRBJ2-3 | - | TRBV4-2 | TGTGCCAGCAGCCAGGGCGGGGGACAACCGCCGTATTTT | CASSQGGGQPPYF
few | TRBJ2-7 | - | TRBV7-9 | TGTGCCAGCAGCTTCGTATCTAGCGCCTACGAGCAGTACTTC | CASSFVSSAYEQYF
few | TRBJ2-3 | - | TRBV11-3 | TGTGCCAGCAGCTTAGATCTAGCAGGCGATACGCAGTATTTT | CASSLDLAGDTQYF
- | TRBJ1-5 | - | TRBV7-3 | TGTGCCAGCACAGGACCGTATAACAACCAGCCCCAGCGATTT | CASTGPYNNQPQRF
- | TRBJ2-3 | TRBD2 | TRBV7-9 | TGTGCCAGCAGCTTCGGGACTAGGGGCCTTACGGATACGCAGTATTTT | CASSFGTRGLTDTQYF
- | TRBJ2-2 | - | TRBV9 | TGTGCCAGCAGTGGTGAATCTGGAAACACCGGCGGGCTGTTTTTTTTT | CASSGESGNTGGLFFF
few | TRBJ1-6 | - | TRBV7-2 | TGTGCCAGCAGCTTAGGTGCGGGTTCCTCACCCCTCCACTTT | CASSLGAGSSPLHF
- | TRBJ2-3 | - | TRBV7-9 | - | CASSFAGGAETEYF
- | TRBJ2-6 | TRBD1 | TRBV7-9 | TGTGCCAGCAGCCCACCAGGACAGGGTTGTAGCTCTGGGGCCAACGTCCTGACTTTC | CASSPPGQGCSSGANVLTF
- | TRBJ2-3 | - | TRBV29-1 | TGCAGCGTTGCCGGGAAAGATACGCAGTATTTT | CSVAGKDTQYF
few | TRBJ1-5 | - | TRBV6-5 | TGTGCCAGCAGTTACGTGCAGGGTTATAGCAATCAGCCCCAGCATTTT | CASSYVQGYSNQPQHF
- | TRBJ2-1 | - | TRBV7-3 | TGTGCCAGCAGCTTACGGGGAGGGGGGAGCGATGAGCAGTTCTTC | CASSLRGGGSDEQFF
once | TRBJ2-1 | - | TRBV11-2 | TGTGCCAGCAGCTTAGGTTCAGCGGCCGGTGAGCAGTTCTTC | CASSLGSAAGEQFF
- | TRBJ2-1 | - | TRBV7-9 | TGTGCCAGCAGCTTAGAAAGAGGCGGGGAGAGGGATGAGCAGTTCTTC | CASSLERGGERDEQFF
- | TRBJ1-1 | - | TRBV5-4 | TGTGCCAGCAGCTTTACTAGGGCAGGGCCGAGGACTGAAGCTTTCTTT | CASSFTRAGPRTEAFF
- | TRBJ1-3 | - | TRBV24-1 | TGCGCCACCAGTGATTTGCACGGGGCCATATATTTT | CATSDLHGAIYF
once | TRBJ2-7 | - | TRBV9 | TGTGCCAGAAGCGTAGGGTCGGATACGCAGTATTTTCAGTACTTC | CARSVGSDTQYFQYF
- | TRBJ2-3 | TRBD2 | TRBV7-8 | TGTGCCAGCAGCAAAGGGCGGGGGTCTGATGCGACGTATTTT | CASSKGRGSDATYF
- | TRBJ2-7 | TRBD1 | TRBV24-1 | TGTGCCACCAGAAACACGGGACAGGGTGACTACGAGCAGTACTTC | CATRNTGQGDYEQYF
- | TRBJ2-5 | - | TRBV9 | TGTGCCAGCAGCGCACGGGGGACCTGGGATGAGAAGCAGTACTTC | CASSARGTWDEKQYF
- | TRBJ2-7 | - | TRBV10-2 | TGCGCCAGCAGTGAGTCTAGCGTAGGAACCTACGAGCAGTACTTC | CASSESSVGTYEQYF
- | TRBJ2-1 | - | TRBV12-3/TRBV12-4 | TGTGCCAGCAGTTGGGGGGGCGACTACAATGAGCAGTTCTTC | CASSWGGDYNEQFF
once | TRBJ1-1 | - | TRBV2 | TGTGCCAGCAGGTTCGATCTGACAGATACGCATTATGCTTTCTTT | CASRFDLTDTHYAFF
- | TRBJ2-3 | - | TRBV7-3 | TGTGCCAGCGGAGGAGGGGCCAACGCCGTTGAACACTTT | CASGGGANAVEHF
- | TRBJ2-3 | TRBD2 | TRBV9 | TGTGCCAGCAGCTTAGCGGGGGGCATCGAGACGCTGTATTTT | CASSLAGGIETLYF
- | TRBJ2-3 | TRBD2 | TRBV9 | TGTGCCAGCAGCGCCGGGACTAGCGGAGCGGAGATGGATACGCAGTATTTT | CASSAGTSGAEMDTQYF
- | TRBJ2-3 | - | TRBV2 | TGTGCCAGCAGTTTAACGGCAGTTTACAATACGCAGTTCTTT | CASSLTAVYNTQFF
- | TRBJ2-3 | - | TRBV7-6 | TGTGCCAGCAGCTTGAGTGGCTATAATTATACCCTGTACTTT | CASSLSGYNYTLYF
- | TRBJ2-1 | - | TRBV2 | TGTGCCAGTAGAATAGCTCGCGGAGCCTACAACACGCAGTTCTTC | CASRIARGAYNTQFF
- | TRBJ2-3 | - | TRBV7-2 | TGTGCCAGCAGCTTATCGTCCTACTCGAGCACGTACGATTTT | CASSLSSYSSTYDF
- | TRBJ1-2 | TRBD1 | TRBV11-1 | TGTGCCAGCAGCTCGGACAGGGGACTGCTCGTATATGGCTACACCTTC | CASSSDRGLLVYGYTF
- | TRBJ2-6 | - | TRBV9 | - | CASSVGTGSYEQF
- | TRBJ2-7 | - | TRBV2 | TGTGCCAGCTTGGAGGATGTTGTCAGCGAGCAGTACTTC | CASLEDVVSEQYF
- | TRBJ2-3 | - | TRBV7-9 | TGTGCCAGCAGCTTTCATGGAGGTGGCGCTACCCAGTATTTT | CASSFHGGGATQYF
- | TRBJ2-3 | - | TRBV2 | TGTGCCACCTTGGCCGGGGGCACAGATGAGCAGTATTTT | CATLAGGTDEQYF
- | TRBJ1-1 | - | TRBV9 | TGTGCCAGCGGAGGGACTCGCAACGTTTTGAACACTGAAGCTTTCTTT | CASGGTRNVLNTEAFF